The 20 T cell receptor beta chains presented below share a single source sample, sequenced in a study of blood T cell repertoires in COVID-19. Profiled with immunoSEQ multiplex PCR; TCRdb holds only in-frame clones, not every one. The sample yields 350,000 or so clones, 80% to 90% seen once. The sequencing sample was made of PBMCs or T cells enriched from blood (not recorded which). Receptors were obtained from a woman aged 40 to 50 with acute COVID-19.

This chain uses TRBV28 with TRBJ1-5, with a possible D match to TRBD1 (6 bases). This CDR3 region has 17 residues. CDR1 MDHEN and CDR2 SYDVKM come from the germline V gene. The germline V and J ends were trimmed by 0 bases and 5 bases, with 17 bases remaining between them. DNA for the CDR3: TGTGCCAGCAGTTTATGGGTAAGGGGGATTATGGATCAGCCCCAGCATTTT. Translation gives CASSLWVRGIMDQPQHF. Looking up the rest from reference TRBV28 and TRBJ1-5 gives the full variable domain: DVKVTQSSRYLVKRTGEKVFLECVQDMDHENMFWYRQDPGLGLRLIYFSYDVKMKEKGDIPEGYSVSREKKERFSLILESASTNQTSMYLCASSLWVRGIMDQPQHFGDGTRLSIL.

This chain joins TRBV11-1 and TRBJ2-7; D may be TRBD1 (5 bases). Trimming took off 5 bases at V and 3 bases at J, with 11 bases between the two ends. The CDR3 totals 13 residues. The V gene's germline CDR1 is SGHAT and CDR2 FQDESV (reference sequence). In nucleotides, the CDR3 is TGTGCCAGCAGCCCCCAGGGCCGCTACGAGCAGTACTTC. Translating gives CASSPQGRYEQYF. The complete variable domain, with remaining parts taken from reference TRBV11-1 and TRBJ2-7, reads EAEVAQSPRYKITEKSQAVAFWCDPISGHATLYWYRQILGQGPELLVQFQDESVVDDSQLPKDRFSAERLKGVDSTLKIQPAELGDSAMYLCASSPQGRYEQYFGPGTRLTVT.

About this clone: The sample contains more than one DNA sequence encoding this CDR3. The J gene is TRBJ1-2, the V gene TRBV28; possibly TRBD1 for D (6 bases). Germline assignment: CDR1 MDHEN and CDR2 SYDVKM. V lost 4 bases and J lost 2, with 8 bases in between. The CDR3 sequence is 13 residues long. The CDR3 region is CASSSTGNYGYTF. In nucleotides, the CDR3 is TGTGCCAGCAGTTCAACAGGGAACTATGGCTACACCTTC.

The rearrangement uses TRBV19 and TRBJ2-7, with 8 nucleotides matching TRBD2. Germline CDR1 is LNHDA and CDR2 is SQIVND (reference sequence). The CDR3 is 17 amino acids. J lost 2 bases, V lost 4 bases, and 13 bases had no gene match. The CDR3 region has the DNA TGTGCCAGTAGTACACCCGGGGTAGCGGGGCCCACCTACGAGCAGTACTTC. Amino acid sequence: CASSTPGVAGPTYEQYF.

The chain combines TRBV7-9 with TRBJ1-2; unclear D gene. This CDR3 is 12 amino acids long. The germline V gene encodes CDR1 SEHNR and CDR2 FQNEAQ (reference sequence). V was trimmed by 4 bases and J by 5 bases, leaving 8 bases between them. This chain's CDR3 is CASSSAGYGYTF. The DNA for the CDR3 is TGTGCCAGCAGCTCCGCCGGGTATGGCTACACCTTC. The whole variable domain, filled in from reference TRBV7-9 and TRBJ1-2, reads DTGVSQNPRHKITKRGQNVTFRCDPISEHNRLYWYRQTLGQGPEFLTYFQNEAQLEKSRLLSDRFSAERPKGSFSTLEIQRTEQGDSAMYLCASSSAGYGYTFGSGTRLTVV.

The V gene is TRBV6-6, the J gene TRBJ2-3; tentatively, D is TRBD2 (7 bases). Looked up from germline, CDR1 is MNHNY and CDR2 is SVGAGI (reference sequence). Trimming took 2 bases from V and 4 from J, leaving 13 bases between them. The CDR3 is 15 residues long. CDR3 DNA sequence: TGTGCCAGCAGTTACCAGGGGAGGGGTGCAGATACGCAGTATTTT. Residues: CASSYQGRGADTQYF.

The chain employs TRBV5-4 and TRBJ1-3; 8 bases agree with TRBD1. This CDR3 is 17 amino acids long. The germline V gene has CDR1 SGHNT and CDR2 YYREEE (reference sequence). Trimming at V came to 0 bases and at J to 4 bases, leaving 9 bases not matched to a gene. The chain's CDR3 is CASSLAGLTGEGNTIYF. CDR3 nucleotides: TGTGCCAGCAGCTTGGCCGGGTTGACAGGGGAAGGAAACACCATATATTTT.

This clone showed up just a few times. This chain connects TRBV12-3 or TRBV12-4 to TRBJ2-7; D might be TRBD2 (5 bases). The CDR3 extends over 12 amino acids. The V end lost 6 bases, the J end lost 3 bases, and 9 bases lay between the germline ends. The CDR3 protein is CASRAGNYEQYF. The CDR3, as DNA: TGTGCCAGCAGGGCCGGGAACTACGAGCAGTACTTC.

The chain uses TRBV7-2 and TRBJ1-2; D perhaps matches TRBD1 (5 bases). V gave up 5 bases and J gave up 8 bases, with 18 bases separating them. CDR1 SGHTA and CDR2 FQGNSA come from the germline V gene. CDR3 size: 14 residues. CDR3 residues: CASSPEARVGGYTF. The CDR3 DNA reads TGTGCCAGCAGCCCCGAAGCCAGGGTCGGCGGCTACACCTTC.

V usage is TRBV15 and J usage is TRBJ1-5, with 8 nucleotides matching TRBD1. Trimming removed 1 base from V and 4 bases from J; junction bases left unmatched: 9. Germline CDR1 LNHNV, CDR2 YYDKDF (reference sequence). This CDR3 is 17 amino acids long. CDR3 bases: TGTGCCACCAGCAGAGGGATCCGGGACAGGTCAAATCAGCCCCAGCATTTT. It translates to CATSRGIRDRSNQPQHF.

This sequence joins TRBV28 and TRBJ2-2; D is uncertain. The CDR3 runs 13 residues. CDR1 is MDHEN, CDR2 SYDVKM, per germline. The V end lost 2 bases, the J end lost 5 bases, and 6 bases lay between the germline ends. The CDR3 spells CASSLRHTGELFF. The CDR3 DNA follows: TGTGCCAGCAGTTTAAGACATACCGGGGAGCTGTTTTTT.

V and J are TRBV10-2 and TRBJ2-4, with D uncertain. The CDR3 has 14 amino acids. Trimming removed 2 bases from V and 4 bases from J, with 9 bases in between. Germline V gene data show CDR1 as WSHSY and CDR2 as SAAADI. This CDR3 is CASSEPPGKNIQYF. CDR3 in DNA: TGCGCCAGCAGTGAGCCCCCAGGAAAAAACATTCAGTACTTC.

The gene calls are TRBV5-5 and TRBJ2-3, with TRBD2 matching 10 bases. Germline lookup yields CDR1 SGHKS and CDR2 YYEKEE (reference sequence). V lost 4 bases and J lost 4; bases outside the gene matches: 9. The CDR3 totals 16 residues. The CDR3: CASSRGTSGDADTQYF. The CDR3 nucleotides are TGTGCCAGCAGCCGAGGTACTAGCGGGGACGCAGATACGCAGTATTTT.

This chain joins TRBV3-1 (or the pseudogene TRBV3-2) and TRBJ2-1, with 10 positions matching TRBD2. V was pared by 4 bases and J by 4 bases, with 10 bases of the junction left unmatched. From germline, CDR1 is LGHDT and CDR2 YNNKEL (reference sequence). The CDR3 runs to 17 residues. CDR3 residues: CASSPRLAGGVYNEQFF. In nucleotides, the CDR3 is TGTGCCAGCAGCCCGCGACTAGCGGGTGGGGTGTACAATGAGCAGTTCTTC.

The CDR3 coding sequence is TGTGCCAGCACTAATACCGCCCGGGATGGCTACACCTTC. This encodes CASTNTARDGYTF. The chain joins TRBV6-5 to TRBJ1-2; D not resolved. The CDR3 contains 13 residues. Trimming stripped 7 bases from V and 6 bases from J, with 15 bases between. The V gene's germline CDR1 is MNHEY and CDR2 SVGAGI.

V usage is TRBV24-1 and J usage is TRBJ2-3, with D uncertain. The CDR3 totals 12 residues. V lost 6 bases and J 5 bases, leaving 8 bases between the germline ends. CDR1 and CDR2 from the germline V gene are KGHDR and SFDVKD. The CDR3: CATSITGDTQYF. CDR3 DNA sequence: TGTGCCACCAGTATCACCGGAGATACGCAGTATTTT.

In this sample, this clone turned up a few times. This sample includes further DNA sequences coding for the same CDR3. The chain uses TRBV9 and TRBJ2-6, with a tentative D call TRBD1 (6 bases). V was cut by 4 bases and J by 0 bases, with 11 bases left in between. From germline, CDR1 is SGDLS and CDR2 YYNGEE. The CDR3 length is 16 residues. The CDR3: CASSSDRSSGANVLTF. DNA for the CDR3: TGTGCCAGCAGCTCGGACAGAAGCTCTGGGGCCAACGTCCTGACTTTC.

The gene calls are TRBV7-9 and TRBJ2-7; D might be TRBD2 (6 bases). There are 16 residues in the CDR3. Germline values: CDR1 SEHNR, CDR2 FQNEAQ (reference sequence). V was shortened by 5 bases and J by 5 bases, with 22 bases between the two germline ends. The CDR3 region is CASSPGPSGGTDEQYF. Written as DNA, the CDR3 is TGTGCCAGCAGCCCGGGACCGAGTGGAGGGACGGACGAGCAGTACTTC.

The rearrangement joins TRBV18 to TRBJ1-2; 8 nucleotides match TRBD1. Germline V lookup: CDR1 KGHSH, CDR2 LQKENI. The V and J ends lost 1 base and 0 bases, in that order; junction bases with no gene match: 4. CDR3 length: 16 residues. CDR3 in amino acids: CASSPRQGASNYGYTF. CDR3 coding DNA: TGTGCCAGCTCACCACGGCAGGGGGCGTCTAACTATGGCTACACCTTC.

V and J are TRBV16 and TRBJ2-3; 7 bases line up with TRBD2. The germline CDR1 and CDR2 sequences are KGHSY and FQNENV. This CDR3 spans 16 amino acids. V shed 1 base and J 5 bases; nucleotides not matched to a gene: 9. The CDR3 sequence: CASSQFPSGEGDTQYF. CDR3 DNA: TGTGCCAGCAGCCAATTCCCCTCCGGGGAGGGAGATACGCAGTATTTT.